This T cell receptor (beta chain) was captured by sequencing in a study of T cell responses to AZD1222 COVID-19 vaccine (dated by TCRdb to about 2021). As for the study more broadly: TCR sequencing covered roughly 230 trial participants: 200 to 210 given two doses of AZD1222 and some 25 given two doses of MenACWY control vaccine. Trial participants were enrolled into age subgroups of 18-55, 56-69 and 70-plus years, which contained approximately 150, 30 and 60 TCR-sequenced participants, respectively. The investigation overall reported the following: Because no day 14 peak-response samples were available, the repertoires could be characterized only after the peak T cell response. Conclusions about previously exposed vaccinees are limited because only five to seven AZD1222 recipients were SARS-CoV-2 seropositive at baseline. Participants were mostly white British, with more females than males. The authors suggested clonal diversity may have been underestimated. After two AZD1222 doses, both the breadth and the depth of spike-specific TCRs were significantly higher than at day 0 and than in MenACWY recipients. The 56-69-year group was small, and its depth increase did not reach significance, likely because of low power. Epitopes outside the regions mutated in the B.1.351 and B.1.1.7 variants were reportedly recognized by nearly half of the unique spike-specific TCRs. The whole spike protein was spanned by vaccine-associated CD4 TCRs, and dominant responses were seen in regions 160-218 and 743-854.

The time point label corresponds to: about 28 days (+/-7) after the second vaccine dose. AZD1222 recipients whose second dose came at about 4 weeks and those whose second dose came at about 12 weeks were combined into one group, since spike-specific TCR depth and breadth did not differ between the two schedules. The vaccinee samples were drawn from two UK trials, COV001 and COV002, one of which was a single-blind randomized controlled phase 2/3 trial testing AZD1222 (ChAdOx1 nCoV-19) in healthy adults. For TCRbeta chain sequencing, PBMC samples were collected from trial participants at day 0 and at day 28 after the second dose. The junction carries 10 bases between V and J, which are trimmed by 7 bases and 1 base respectively. CDR1 and CDR2 were assigned from the germline V gene as ENHRY and SYGVKD. From cysteine to phenylalanine, the CDR3 is 13 amino acids long. Solely the CDR3 DNA is kept, with 39 bases framed from the first base.

To note about this clone: This receptor's antigen is unknown. No much larger clone is present one base from it, and per-base qualities are unavailable.

The CDR3 regions of human TCRbeta chains were analyzed by immunosequencing. The original pipeline was this. Repertoire TCRs were matched against a reference library of SARS-CoV-2-specific TCRs generated with the MIRA antigen-specificity platform. Breadth was defined as the fraction of unique TCRs that were SARS-CoV-2-associated, and depth was defined as the fraction of total T cells that were SARS-CoV-2-associated. Using the MIRA data, every spike-specific TCR was mapped to the spike region that the TCR reacted to and assigned to either a CD4 or a CD8 class. Log10-transformed breadth and depth values were compared by one-way ANOVA with Sidak's multiple comparisons tests. TCRdb retrieved this table from immuneACCESS and kept in-frame rearrangements only. Not all clones are present; in checked studies, unresolved V genes account for under half, and no reason is known for the remainder. V, J and clone size are taken as reported in that table, and D and trimming were inferred from the DNA itself. This sample is represented by roughly 60,000 clones; over 65% of them were singletons. Over 3% of the sample comes from the top ten.

Specimen: peripheral blood, collected 28 days after the second AZD1222 dose. The clonotype originates from an adult who received the AZD1222 COVID-19 vaccine. The chain is assembled from TRBV10-3 and TRBJ1-1, with the D gene not clear enough to name. The CDR3 loop reads CAIKWEKNTEAFF. The DNA sequence reads TGTGCCATCAAGTGGGAAAAGAACACTGAAGCTTTCTTT.